Listed here are 11 T cell receptor beta chains from one sample, sequenced in a study of esophageal squamous cell carcinoma under preoperative chemotherapy. Stated time point: before preoperative PTX-NDP chemotherapy. TCRdb used MiXCR to reprocess the PCR reads, holding one entry per CDR3 protein. This sample has roughly 32,000 distinct CDR3 sequences; 40% to 60% occur once, and the top ten carry about 12%. This sample was taken from a patient given preoperative chemotherapy. These receptors were taken from a human donor with esophageal squamous cell carcinoma. The donor label of this sample is uncertain.

This clonotype has a handful of counts. The chain recombines TRBV7-9 with TRBJ2-1; D perhaps matches TRBD2 (6 bases). Germline CDR1 is SEHNR and CDR2 is FQNEAQ (reference sequence). The germline V and J ends were trimmed by 5 bases and 10 bases, with 15 bases remaining between them. The CDR3 extends over 13 amino acids. CDR3 coding DNA: TGTGCCAGCAGCACGACTAGTCCGTCGGAGCAGTTCTTC. Translation: CASSTTSPSEQFF. Full variable domain (missing parts from reference TRBV7-9 and TRBJ2-1): DTGVSQNPRHKITKRGQNVTFRCDPISEHNRLYWYRQTLGQGPEFLTYFQNEAQLEKSRLLSDRFSAERPKGSFSTLEIQRTEQGDSAMYLCASSTTSPSEQFFGPGTRLTVL.

With regard to this clonotype: The conserved closing phenylalanine or tryptophan is absent in this CDR3, likely reflecting a read error. No DNA is shown, since the ends of the CDR3 on it are uncertain; the CDR3 is the one TCRdb lists. CDR3: CASRGSASQHL. The V call is TRBV6-1, the J call TRBJ2-5. CDR1 and CDR2 from the germline V gene are MNHNS and SASEGT. The CDR3 extends over 11 residues, inclusive of both ends.

The rearrangement uses TRBV7-6 and TRBJ2-5; TRBD2 agrees at 8 bases. V lost 9 bases to trimming and J lost 10 bases; unmatched junction nucleotides: 31. This CDR3 comprises 19 residues. Germline lookup yields CDR1 SGHVS and CDR2 FNYEAQ. Here the CDR3 DNA reads TGTGCCAGGGGCTTGGGTGCGGGGATCGGGGGGGGTGCCCAAGACATCCAGTACTTC. Translation gives CARGLGAGIGGGAQDIQYF.

The chain has TRBV18 and TRBJ2-3; 16 nucleotides align to TRBD2. The DNA end lines up better with TRBJ2-5; the J call may be wrong. The CDR3 spans 18 residues. Germline values: CDR1 KGHSH, CDR2 LQKENI. Here the CDR3 DNA reads TGTGCCAGCTCACCATCCGGGACTAGCGGGAGGGCCCAAGAGACCCAGTACTTC. Translation: CASSPSGTSGRAQETQYF.

Sample share makes this clonotype medium-sized. The V gene is TRBV27, the J gene TRBJ2-1; the match to TRBD2 covers 7 bases. After removal of 7 bases from V and 6 bases from J, the junction contained 6 bases not matched to a gene. Germline assignment: CDR1 MNHEY and CDR2 SMNVEV (reference sequence). The CDR3 spans 13 residues. For the CDR3, the DNA is TGTGCCAGCAAGCGGGGACGGAGCAATGAGCAGTTCTTC. Its protein is CASKRGRSNEQFF.

This clonotype was seen a handful of times. The chain is built from TRBV7-6 and TRBJ2-3, with a weak D call TRBD2 (6 bases). CDR3 length equals 15 residues. Trimming stripped 4 bases from V and 2 bases from J, with 13 bases between. Germline V gene sequence: CDR1 SGHVS, CDR2 FNYEAQ. CDR3 amino acids: CASSSAAGTTDTQYF. The CDR3 nucleotides are TGTGCCAGCAGCTCCGCGGCGGGGACCACAGATACGCAGTATTTT.

J is TRBJ2-3 and V is TRBV6-1, with a weak D call TRBD2 (6 bases). This CDR3 has 16 residues. Between the trimmed V and J ends, which lost 8 bases and 4 bases, there was a span of 22 bases. CDR1 and CDR2 (germline): MNHNS, SASEGT. DNA for the CDR3: TGTGCCAGCGCGGGGTTTTGGGGCAGCTACCCAGATACGCAGTATTTT. Translated, it gives CASAGFWGSYPDTQYF.

This clonotype appeared many times. The chain joins TRBV6-1 to TRBJ2-7; D remains ambiguous. The CDR3 runs to 14 residues. Trimming cost V 5 bases and J 1 base, with 12 bases left between them. Germline V gene data show CDR1 as MNHNS and CDR2 as SASEGT. For the CDR3, the DNA is TGTGCCAGCAGTAAACAAGTTCTTTCCTACGAGCAGTACTTC. Its protein product is CASSKQVLSYEQYF.

In regard to this clonotype: The conserved final phenylalanine or tryptophan is absent from the CDR3, which likely points to a read error. The chain recombines TRBV7-6 with TRBJ2-5; 7 nucleotides agree with TRBD2. CDR3 size: 17 residues. CDR1 is SGHVS, CDR2 FNYEAQ, per germline. Trimming took 5 bases from V and 9 from J; bases not matched to a gene: 21. The CDR3 sequence is CASSPSGATLSAKSQYS. CDR3 nucleotide sequence: TGTGCCAGCAGCCCGAGCGGGGCGACTCTCTCCGCAAAGTCCCAGTACTCG.

The chain uses TRBV6-1 and TRBJ2-1; maybe TRBD1 (5 bases). The CDR3 loop spans 15 amino acids. The V end lost 6 bases, the J end lost 0 bases, and 12 bases lay between the germline ends. Germline assignment: CDR1 MNHNS and CDR2 SASEGT. CDR3 DNA sequence: TGTGCCAGCAGGACGACAGTAAGCTCCTACAATGAGCAGTTCTTC. Encoded protein: CASRTTVSSYNEQFF.

The chain employs TRBV7-3 and TRBJ2-2; 11 bases match TRBD2. From germline, CDR1 is SGHTA and CDR2 FQGTGA. Trimming took 5 bases from V and 5 from J; bases not matched to a gene: 10. This CDR3 is built from 17 residues. The CDR3 spells CASSPLGPSGRTGELFF. CDR3 DNA: TGTGCCAGCAGCCCGTTAGGTCCTAGCGGGAGGACCGGGGAGCTGTTTTTT.